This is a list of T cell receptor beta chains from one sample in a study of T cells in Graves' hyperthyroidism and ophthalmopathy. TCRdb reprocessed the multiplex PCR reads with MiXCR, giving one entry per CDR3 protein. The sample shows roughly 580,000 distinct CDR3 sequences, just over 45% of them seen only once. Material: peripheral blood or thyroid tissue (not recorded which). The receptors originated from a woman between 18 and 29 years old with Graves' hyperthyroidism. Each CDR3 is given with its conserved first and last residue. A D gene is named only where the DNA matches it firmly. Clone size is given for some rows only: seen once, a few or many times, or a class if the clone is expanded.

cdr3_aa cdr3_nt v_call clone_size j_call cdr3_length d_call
CASLDPGQDYEQYF TGTGCCAGCTTGGATCCGGGACAGGACTACGAGCAGTACTTC TRBV2 NA TRBJ2-7 14 TRBD1
CASSEDLQPQHF TGTGCCAGCAGTGAGGATCTCCAGCCCCAGCATTTT TRBV2 many TRBJ1-5 12 NA
CATSDPIYEANVLTF TGTGCCACCAGTGACCCAATTTATGAGGCCAACGTCCTGACTTTC TRBV24-1 NA TRBJ2-6 15 NA
CASRAQETQYF TGTGCCAGCAGAGCTCAAGAGACCCAGTACTTC TRBV2 many TRBJ2-5 11 NA
CAISDTGGGHEQYF TGTGCCATCAGTGATACAGGGGGCGGACACGAGCAGTACTTC TRBV10-3 NA TRBJ2-7 14 TRBD1
CATGRETGLLGYTF TGTGCCACCGGGCGGGAGACAGGGTTGCTTGGCTACACCTTC TRBV19 NA TRBJ1-2 14 TRBD1
CASSSLLNSPLHF TGTGCCAGTAGTTCACTATTGAATTCACCCCTCCACTTT TRBV19 few TRBJ1-6 13 NA
CAISESLGQRDKQFF TGTGCCATCAGTGAATCCCTGGGACAGCGGGATAAGCAGTTCTTC TRBV10-3 NA TRBJ2-1 15 NA
CASSSGGRGYTF TGTGCCAGCAGTTCAGGGGGTAGAGGCTACACCTTC TRBV25-1 many TRBJ1-2 12 TRBD1
CATKLVNSPLHF TGTGCCACCAAATTGGTTAATTCACCCCTCCACTTT TRBV15 many TRBJ1-6 12 NA
CATRHRTGNNSPLHF TGTGCCACGAGACACCGGACAGGGAATAATTCACCCCTCCACTTT TRBV10-3 NA TRBJ1-6 15 TRBD1
CASSPSPSGNTIYF TGTGCCAGCAGTCCATCCCCGTCTGGAAACACCATATATTTT TRBV7-2 NA TRBJ1-3 14 NA
CASSSGLPYEQYF TGTGCCAGCAGCTCGGGTCTCCCTTACGAGCAGTACTTC TRBV7-8 few TRBJ2-7 13 NA
CSARLANGRDQPQHF TGCAGTGCTAGATTAGCCAACGGAAGGGATCAGCCCCAGCATTTT TRBV20-1 NA TRBJ1-5 15 NA
CSVEAGGTDGYTF TGCAGCGTTGAGGCCGGTGGAACGGATGGCTACACCTTC TRBV29-1 many TRBJ1-2 13 NA
CASITRQEYGNTEAFF TGTGCCAGCATAACGAGGCAGGAGTATGGGAACACTGAAGCTTTCTTT TRBV2 NA TRBJ1-1 16 NA
CASSEPAGGRSSSYEQYF TGCGCCAGCAGTGAGCCCGCAGGGGGGAGAAGTAGCTCCTACGAGCAGTACTTC TRBV10-1 NA TRBJ2-7 18 NA
CASSFETEAFF TGTGCCAGCAGTTTTGAGACTGAAGCTTTCTTT TRBV12-3/TRBV12-4 few TRBJ1-1 11 NA
CASSLQGGPYEQYF TGTGCCAGCAGCTTACAGGGCGGTCCCTACGAGCAGTACTTC TRBV7-2 many TRBJ2-7 14 NA
CASSGQGVQPQHF TGTGCCAGCAGCGGACAGGGGGTTCAGCCCCAGCATTTT TRBV12-3/TRBV12-4 NA TRBJ1-5 13 TRBD1
CSAPKQGAVGYTF TGCAGTGCTCCAAAACAGGGGGCTGTGGGCTACACCTTC TRBV20-1 NA TRBJ1-2 13 TRBD1
CATSDTGKGGYTF TGTGCCACCAGTGATACAGGGAAGGGTGGCTACACCTTC TRBV24-1 many TRBJ1-2 13 NA
CAISVGTSATGELFF TGTGCCATCAGTGTTGGGACTAGCGCCACCGGGGAGCTGTTTTTT TRBV10-3 few TRBJ2-2 15 TRBD2
CASSRGDRGGQPQHF TGTGCCAGCAGCAGGGGGGACAGGGGAGGACAGCCCCAGCATTTT TRBV7-9 NA TRBJ1-5 15 TRBD1
CASSVDPSGRNGQYF TGTGCCAGCAGCGTAGATCCTAGCGGGAGAAACGGGCAGTACTTC TRBV9 NA TRBJ2-7 15 TRBD2
CASGTKYF TGTGCCAGCGGAACGAAGTACTTC TRBV7-8 NA TRBJ2-7 8 NA
CASRPTGTGLGAFF TGTGCCAGCAGGCCCACCGGGACAGGTCTGGGAGCTTTCTTT TRBV12-3/TRBV12-4 few TRBJ1-1 14 TRBD1
CASSYSSNGRGRAEAFF TGTGCCAGCAGTTACTCGAGTAATGGCAGGGGGAGGGCTGAAGCTTTCTTT TRBV7-9 few TRBJ1-1 17 TRBD1
CAISRGAAGANVLTF TGTGCCATCTCACGAGGGGCGGCTGGGGCCAACGTCCTGACTTTC TRBV15 NA TRBJ2-6 15 NA
CASSQPGQGAEAFF TGTGCCAGCAGCCAACCGGGACAGGGAGCTGAAGCTTTCTTT TRBV16 few TRBJ1-1 14 TRBD1
CASSQDPGGSYEQYF TGTGCCAGCAGCCAAGATCCCGGGGGCTCCTACGAGCAGTACTTC TRBV4-2 NA TRBJ2-7 15 NA
CASSLVEGTWSYEQYF TGTGCCAGCAGCCTGGTTGAGGGGACTTGGAGCTACGAGCAGTACTTC TRBV7-2 NA TRBJ2-7 16 NA
CASSGGTHRSTEAFF TGCGCCAGCAGTGGAGGGACGCATCGCAGCACTGAAGCTTTCTTT TRBV10-1 NA TRBJ1-1 15 NA
CASRLPGVRNTGELFF TGTGCCAGCAGACTCCCGGGAGTACGGAACACCGGGGAGCTGTTTTTT TRBV7-9 NA TRBJ2-2 16 NA
CATTVRGTSNQPQHF TGTGCCACTACCGTCCGGGGGACTAGCAATCAGCCCCAGCATTTT TRBV24-1 NA TRBJ1-5 15 NA
CARQGGNSPLHF TGTGCCCGACAGGGGGGAAATTCACCCCTCCACTTT TRBV7-6 NA TRBJ1-6 12 TRBD1
CATSDPDRVVAGELFF TGTGCCACCAGTGACCCGGACAGGGTTGTCGCCGGGGAGCTGTTTTTT TRBV24-1 few TRBJ2-2 16 TRBD1
CASSLRRIWNTEAFF TGTGCCAGCAGTCTTAGACGGATTTGGAACACTGAAGCTTTCTTT TRBV2 few TRBJ1-1 15 NA
CASNFVGLGEQYF TGCGCCAGCAACTTTGTGGGCCTCGGGGAGCAGTACTTC TRBV5-1 NA TRBJ2-7 13 NA
CASSVAGDPTEAFF TGTGCCAGCAGCGTAGCGGGGGATCCCACTGAAGCTTTCTTT TRBV9 NA TRBJ1-1 14 NA
CASSGPSNTEAFF TGTGCCAGCAGTGGTCCTTCGAACACTGAAGCTTTCTTT TRBV6-5 many TRBJ1-1 13 NA
CSAETQGNDTGELFF TGCAGTGCTGAAACACAGGGGAACGACACCGGGGAGCTGTTTTTT TRBV20-1 NA TRBJ2-2 15 TRBD1
CAIRGVAGATGELFF TGTGCCATCAGAGGGGTAGCGGGAGCCACCGGGGAGCTGTTTTTT TRBV10-3 many TRBJ2-2 15 TRBD2
CASSWRGRSREETQYF TGCGCCAGCAGCTGGAGGGGTAGGTCCAGGGAAGAGACCCAGTACTTC TRBV5-1 NA TRBJ2-5 16 NA
CASSQAAVGDEQYF TGCGCCAGCAGCCAAGCCGCGGTCGGCGACGAGCAGTACTTC TRBV7-6 NA TRBJ2-7 14 NA
CASSKGQFNYEQYF TGTGCCAGCAGTAAGGGACAGTTTAACTACGAGCAGTACTTC TRBV12-3/TRBV12-4 NA TRBJ2-7 14 TRBD1
CSARGDGGGYTF TGCAGTGCTAGGGGGGACGGGGGCGGCTACACCTTC TRBV20-1 few TRBJ1-2 12 NA
CASSEAYFSRHQPQHF TGTGCCAGCAGTGAAGCTTATTTTAGCCGACATCAGCCCCAGCATTTT TRBV2 many TRBJ1-5 16 NA
CATSNTGGDGYTF TGTGCCACCAGTAACACAGGGGGCGACGGCTACACCTTC TRBV24-1 many TRBJ1-2 13 TRBD1
CASGHGYTF TGTGCCAGTGGGCATGGCTACACCTTC TRBV19 many TRBJ1-2 9 NA
CSASSRGGYGYTF TGCAGTGCTAGTTCGAGGGGAGGCTATGGCTACACCTTC TRBV20-1 NA TRBJ1-2 13 NA
CSARDSYYGYTF TGCAGTGCTCGGGACAGCTACTATGGCTACACCTTC TRBV20-1 few TRBJ1-2 12 TRBD1
CASSQVPIMAGRHTEAFF TGCGCCAGCAGCCAAGTTCCTATCATGGCCGGACGCCACACTGAAGCTTTCTTT TRBV5-1 once TRBJ1-1 18 NA
CASSEISTSINSPLHF TGTGCCAGCAGTGAAATAAGTACCAGTATCAATTCACCCCTCCACTTT TRBV2 few TRBJ1-6 16 NA
CASRRGTGVYYGYTF TGTGCCAGCAGGCGTGGGACAGGGGTGTACTATGGCTACACCTTC TRBV25-1 NA TRBJ1-2 15 TRBD1